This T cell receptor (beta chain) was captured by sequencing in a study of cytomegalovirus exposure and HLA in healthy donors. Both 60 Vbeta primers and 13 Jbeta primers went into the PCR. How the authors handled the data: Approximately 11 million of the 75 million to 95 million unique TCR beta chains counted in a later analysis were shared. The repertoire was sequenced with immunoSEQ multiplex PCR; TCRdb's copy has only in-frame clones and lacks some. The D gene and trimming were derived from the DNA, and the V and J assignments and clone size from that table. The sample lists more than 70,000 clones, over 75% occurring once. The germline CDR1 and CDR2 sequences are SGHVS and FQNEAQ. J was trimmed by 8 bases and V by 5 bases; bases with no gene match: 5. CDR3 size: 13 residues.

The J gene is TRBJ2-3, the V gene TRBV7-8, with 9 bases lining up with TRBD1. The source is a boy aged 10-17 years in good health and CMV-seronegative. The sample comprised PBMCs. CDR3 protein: CASSPQGAATQYF. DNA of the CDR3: TGTGCCAGCAGCCCACAGGGGGCGGCTACGCAGTATTTT.